This T cell receptor beta chain originates from a study of monozygotic twins with inflammatory bowel disease (dated 2019 in TCRdb). With regard to the full study: The complete study included about 28 monozygotic twin pairs: 19 IBD-discordant Danish pairs and nine German pairs, of which four were IBD-concordant and five were IBD-discordant. Disease-associated traits were sought mainly through comparisons between IBD patients and their genetically identical healthy co-twins within discordant pairs. Each individual had, on average, about 151 000 unique TCRalpha sequences and 181 000 unique TCRbeta sequences available for analysis.

The paper as a whole reports these results and caveats: Repertoire similarity did not differ between concordant and discordant twins, possibly due to limited statistical power. No single strong signal or clonotype linked to IBD turned up in the results, so the idea that one exists was not supported. Measured by the inverse Simpson index, TCRbeta repertoire diversity was lower in IBD patients than in their healthy co-twins. Fewer clonotypes were shared with other individuals by IBD patients than by healthy twins, most markedly in patients showing signs of disease activity. Background noise and inter-individual variability may have been introduced into the repertoires by the differing immunosuppressive treatments among patients. The analysis was unable to tell apart different T cell subtypes.

The method behind the library was 5' RACE. Each TCR library was prepared from around 3,400 ng of total RNA. cDNA was synthesized with SMARTScribe reverse transcriptase in eight separate reactions per sample. Unique molecular identifiers containing a 6-nucleotide sample barcode were introduced through template switching during cDNA synthesis. Amplification of TCRalpha and TCRbeta cDNA involved two nested PCRs of 16 and 9 cycles, and each PCR was followed by bead purification. Before amplification, the cDNA was treated with uracil DNA-glycosylase and purified using the QIAquick PCR purification kit. The second PCR was the step at which Illumina TruSeq-compatible adapters and sample-specific barcodes were added. Library quality and concentration were assessed using TapeStation and Qubit, and 4.5 to 6.5 ng of each library was pooled. Sequencing of the pooled libraries was done on an Illumina HiSeq2500 single-index Rapid Run using custom sequencing primers and 2 x 100 bp reads. In the authors' own workflow: PCR and sequencing errors were corrected by UMI-based consensus assembly using MiGEC version 1.2.6. MiXCR version 2.1.1 was used to carry out V(D)J alignment, clonotype assembly and CDR3 extraction. To normalise gene usage, clonotype sharing and MAIT/NKT TCR abundance, the analysis used the top 1000, 10 000 and 20 000 clonotypes per sample. Diversity was computed as the inverse Simpson index with the vegan R package after downsampling to 27 000 UMIs. Paired Mann-Whitney U tests were applied to discordant twin pairs, and Benjamini-Hochberg correction was used for multiple testing. Once TCRdb had reprocessed the reads, it stored one entry per CDR3 protein sequence and supplied no DNA. What appears here as the V and J calls and clone size reflects TCRdb's work, not the paper's. The record for this sample contains 300,000 to 400,000 distinct CDR3 sequences. The ten largest clones capture roughly 2% of the sample.

From each donor, an approximately 2.5 ml peripheral blood sample was drawn into PAXgene tubes and stored at -80 degrees C. Total RNA was isolated from whole blood with the PAXgene blood miRNA kit on an automated QIAcube, without T cell sorting. Peripheral blood from monozygotic twin pairs who were concordant or discordant for inflammatory bowel disease underwent deep TCRalpha and TCRbeta repertoire profiling using unique molecular barcoding. For every twin pair, smoking habits were documented, and each individual was categorised as a current, former or never smoker. In the germline V gene (reference sequence), CDR1 corresponds to MNHEY and CDR2 to SMNVEV. The cysteine opens and the phenylalanine closes a CDR3 of 14 amino acids. DNA for this receptor is not on file. Regarding this clonotype: What this receptor recognizes is not known.

This sequence originates from a human donor with ulcerative colitis or Crohn's disease, or a healthy co-twin of an affected twin (not recorded which). Sample: blood. The chain is made from TRBV27 and TRBJ1-2; without DNA, the TCRdb call of TRBD1 cannot be checked. CDR3 reads: CASSPTGGRYGYTF.